The 20 T cell receptor beta chains below were found in one sample sequenced in a study of T-cell memory formation after mild COVID-19. Each CDR3 protein is one row after TCRdb ran MiXCR on the 5' RACE reads. The sample records under 350,000 distinct CDR3 sequences, roughly 17% being singletons. Sequences were obtained from PBMCs or a T cell subset sorted from them (not recorded which). Receptors originate from a man aged 18-30 years who had mild COVID-19 (a few samples of this study predate the infection). Cell type and time point are not known.

The rearrangement links TRBV6-6 to TRBJ1-5, with 7 positions matching TRBD1. The CDR3 is 17 residues long. V trimming: 6 bases; J trimming: 2 bases; junction bases outside the gene matches: 13. Germline V CDR1 and CDR2: MNHNY, SVGAGI (reference sequence). The DNA of the CDR3 is TGTGCCAGCAGCCCCGACAGGGCACGACTGGGCAATCAGCCCCAGCATTTT. This encodes CASSPDRARLGNQPQHF.

This clonotype was seen only a few times. The chain carries TRBV10-2 and TRBJ2-5; 7 bases align to TRBD1. With 8 bases clipped from V and 1 base from J, the junction kept 10 bases outside the gene matches. The CDR3 totals 15 residues. Germline CDR1 is WSHSY and CDR2 is SAAADI. The CDR3 loop is CASLEAGGVQETQYF. CDR3 nucleotide sequence: TGCGCCAGCCTAGAGGCAGGGGGAGTCCAAGAGACCCAGTACTTC.

This clonotype came up a few times. V is TRBV7-3 and J is TRBJ2-2; unclear D gene. The CDR3 totals 14 residues. V was trimmed by 2 bases and J by 4 bases, leaving 8 bases between them. CDR1 and CDR2 (germline): SGHTA, FQGTGA. DNA for the CDR3: TGTGCCAGCAGCTTACTTGGGATCACCGGGGAGCTGTTTTTT. It is translated as CASSLLGITGELFF.

The genes are TRBV24-1 and TRBJ2-1; D possibly corresponds to TRBD1 (5 bases). Trimming took off 3 bases at V and 10 bases at J, with 12 bases between the two ends. CDR1 KGHDR and CDR2 SFDVKD come from the germline V gene. The CDR3 runs 13 residues. In DNA form, the CDR3 reads TGTGCCACCAGTGATCCAGGGAAGGGCGAGCAGTTCTTC. Residues: CATSDPGKGEQFF.

The chain couples TRBV7-9 to TRBJ1-2; D is ambiguous. Looked up from germline, CDR1 is SEHNR and CDR2 is FQNEAQ (reference sequence). With 5 bases removed from V and 5 bases from J, the gap between germline ends came to 18 bases. There are 15 residues in the CDR3. The CDR3 DNA reads as TGTGCCAGCAGCCAAGTCGTGGCCTCGAGATATGGCTACACCTTC. Amino acids: CASSQVVASRYGYTF.

This clonotype was picked up many times. The J gene is TRBJ2-7, the V gene TRBV6-5, with 7 positions matching TRBD1. CDR1 and CDR2 from the germline V gene are MNHEY and SVGAGI. The length of the CDR3 is 14 residues. With 6 bases clipped from V and 3 bases from J, the junction kept 8 bases outside the gene matches. CDR3 protein: CASSRQGQGYEQYF. DNA for the CDR3: TGTGCCAGCAGCCGACAGGGTCAGGGCTACGAGCAGTACTTC.

J is TRBJ2-1 and V is TRBV5-1, with TRBD2 matching over 12 bases. CDR1 SGHRS and CDR2 YFSETQ come from the germline V gene. The CDR3 loop spans 15 amino acids. After removal of 5 bases from V and 7 bases from J, the junction contained 7 bases not matched to a gene. CDR3 protein: CASRTSGGGLNEQFF. For the CDR3, the DNA is TGCGCCAGCAGGACTAGCGGGGGAGGCCTAAATGAGCAGTTCTTC.

This clonotype was seen ten or more times. The chain is built from TRBV7-2 and TRBJ2-7; D is possibly TRBD2 (6 bases). The CDR3 covers 15 residues. Trimming cost V 4 bases and J 5 bases, with 18 bases left between them. CDR1 is SGHTA and CDR2 is FQGNSA in the germline V gene. In DNA, the CDR3 is TGTGCCAGCAGCTCAAACTCAGGCGGAGGGGACGAGCAGTACGTC. It specifies CASSSNSGGGDEQYV.

This clonotype was counted at least ten times. The chain employs TRBV6-5 and TRBJ2-3; the D gene is possibly TRBD2 (5 bases). Germline CDR1 is MNHEY and CDR2 is SVGAGI. Trimming cost V 2 bases and J 2 bases, with 11 bases left between them. The CDR3 contains 15 residues. As DNA, the CDR3 is TGTGCCAGCAGTTACGAGGGTTTTTCCACAGATACGCAGTATTTT. Its translation is CASSYEGFSTDTQYF.

Ten or more counts support this clonotype. This chain uses TRBV4-2 with TRBJ2-5; D unclear. V dropped 1 base and J dropped 3 bases, with 12 bases sitting between them. CDR3 length: 15 residues. The germline V gene has CDR1 LGHNA and CDR2 YNFKEQ. DNA of the CDR3: TGTGCCAGCAGCCAAGCCGGGCTAGGGAAAGAGACCCAGTACTTC. It yields the protein CASSQAGLGKETQYF.

The CDR3 sequence: CASSEGDLQLAKNIQYF. CDR3 bases: TGCGCCAGCAGTGAAGGGGACCTCCAGCTAGCCAAAAACATTCAGTACTTC. The chain is built from TRBV5-1 and TRBJ2-4; tentatively, D is TRBD1 or TRBD2 (5 bases each). Trimming cost V 5 bases and J 0 bases, with 18 bases left between them. The CDR3 has 17 residues. The germline CDR1 and CDR2 sequences are SGHRS and YFSETQ.

This clonotype was found a few times. The genes are TRBV20-1 and TRBJ2-5, with 11 nucleotides matching TRBD2. The CDR3 contains 14 residues. Per the germline V gene, CDR1 is DFQATT and CDR2 is SNEGSKA (reference sequence). Trimming took 2 bases from V and 5 from J; bases not matched to a gene: 4. This CDR3 is CSARLLAGVETQYF. DNA of the CDR3: TGCAGTGCTAGATTACTAGCGGGGGTTGAGACCCAGTACTTC.

V gene TRBV20-1 combines with J gene TRBJ1-1, with a possible D match to TRBD1 (5 bases). The V gene's germline CDR1 is DFQATT and CDR2 SNEGSKA (reference sequence). The CDR3 has 13 amino acids. Trimming stripped 5 bases from V and 0 bases from J, with 10 bases between. In DNA form, the CDR3 reads TGCAGTGCTTTGAGGGGAATGAACACTGAAGCTTTCTTT. Translating it yields CSALRGMNTEAFF.

The chain uses TRBV12-3 or TRBV12-4 and TRBJ2-7, with D tentatively TRBD2 (5 bases). Deletions cut 6 bases from V and 2 bases from J, with 14 bases between. CDR3 size: 14 residues. DNA of the CDR3: TGTGCCAGCAGCCCCCGGGGAAGCCCCTACGAGCAGTACTTC. It yields the protein CASSPRGSPYEQYF.

The V gene is TRBV10-3, the J gene TRBJ1-5; no clear D gene. In germline, CDR1 is ENHRY, CDR2 SYGVKD. The CDR3 contains 14 residues. V was shortened by 4 bases and J by 5 bases, with 12 bases between the two germline ends. The CDR3 DNA follows: TGTGCCATCAGTGCTCAGTCGAGTTATCAGCCCCAGCATTTT. Protein product: CAISAQSSYQPQHF.

The gene calls are TRBV6-5 and TRBJ2-1, with a tentative D call TRBD1 (5 bases). The CDR3 is made up of 11 amino acids. Germline V lookup: CDR1 MNHEY, CDR2 SVGAGI. Deletions cut 5 bases from V and 10 bases from J, with 9 bases between. The CDR3 here is CASSLDSEQFF. The CDR3 DNA reads TGTGCCAGCAGTCTAGACAGCGAGCAGTTCTTC.

The V call is TRBV10-3, the J call TRBJ2-5; 13 nucleotides align to TRBD2. Per the germline V gene, CDR1 is ENHRY and CDR2 is SYGVKD. The CDR3 has 15 residues. V dropped 6 bases and J dropped 3; count of bases not matched to a gene: 4. CDR3 DNA sequence: TGTGCCATCAGGGAGACTAGCGGGGGGAAAGAGACCCAGTACTTC. It translates to CAIRETSGGKETQYF.

The table lists this clonotype with a few counts. This chain uses TRBV20-1 with TRBJ2-7; D unclear. The CDR3 has 12 residues. Trimming shortened V by 3 bases and J by 0 bases, and 6 bases separated the two germline ends. From germline, CDR1 is DFQATT and CDR2 SNEGSKA (reference sequence). The CDR3 region is CSARFFSYEQYF. The CDR3 coding sequence is TGCAGTGCTAGGTTCTTCTCCTACGAGCAGTACTTC.

This clonotype was picked up a small number of times. This chain links TRBV15 with TRBJ2-1; D ambiguous. Germline lookup yields CDR1 LNHNV and CDR2 YYDKDF (reference sequence). This CDR3 region has 15 residues. Trimming left V 3 bases short and J 10 bases short, with 19 bases between. The CDR3 sequence: CATSRVPGLTDEQFF. CDR3 in DNA: TGTGCCACCAGCAGGGTTCCAGGTCTGACGGACGAGCAGTTCTTC.

The chain combines TRBV15 with TRBJ2-3; 9 positions agree with TRBD2. With V trimmed by 2 bases and J by 6 bases, 3 bases remained unmatched. Germline-derived CDR1 and CDR2 are LNHNV and YYDKDF (reference sequence). The CDR3 loop spans 14 amino acids. In nucleotides, the CDR3 is TGTGCCACCAGCAGAAGCGGGGGGTACGATACGCAGTATTTT. Encoded protein: CATSRSGGYDTQYF.